This T cell receptor (beta chain) is from a study of blood T cells in healthy people across ages. Regarding the study as a whole: Higher diversity and more naive CD4+ cells were features of long-lived donors, compared to aged donors.

Sample-barcoded 5' priming and a J-beta primer mix drove a second PCR of about 7 to 11 cycles. Researchers report that each sample yielded at least 2.5 million CDR3-containing paired-end reads. MiXCR was run by TCRdb on the 5' RACE reads, yielding one entry per CDR3 protein. Of 800,000 to 1,000,000 distinct CDR3 sequences in the sample, around 46% were seen once. For this clonotype: What it binds is not known.

V was clipped by 11 bases and J by 7 bases, with 15 bases between them. Germline V gives CDR1 SGHNT, CDR2 YENEEA. The length of the CDR3 is 12 residues. This chain connects TRBV11-3 to TRBJ1-5; possible D gene TRBD1, 6 bases. This sequence originates from a man aged 25-45 years in good health. Specimen: blood. The CDR3 here is CARRGGRQPQHF. In DNA form, the CDR3 reads TGTGCCCGAAGGGGGGGCAGACAGCCCCAGCATTTT.